This T cell receptor (beta chain) stems from a study of blood T cell repertoires in COVID-19. Study-level information: Samples came from the United States, Italy and Spain, spanning acute and convalescent COVID-19. The cDNA or gDNA used as material had been derived from T cells, B-cell-depleted T cells, or PBMCs.

Authors' processing steps: By means of reference gene primer amplification, nucleated cell counts were estimated. Here immunoSEQ multiplex PCR was the method, and the copy in TCRdb shows in-frame clones only, minus some. V and J calls and clone size are those listed in that table; D and trimming were worked out from the DNA. The table lists tens of thousands of clones, approximately 78% of them singletons. Germline loops: CDR1 MNHEY, CDR2 SVGAGI. The J segment lost 11 bases and the V segment lost 6 bases, leaving 9 bases of the junction unmatched. This CDR3 spans 12 amino acids. The sequencing sample was made of peripheral blood. The clonotype originates from a man aged 55 to 70 with COVID-19, enrolled during active disease. The chain carries TRBV6-5 and TRBJ1-1; 7 bases fit TRBD1. The CDR3 sequence: CASSDTGATAFF. CDR3 DNA: TGTGCCAGCAGCGATACAGGGGCTACTGCTTTCTTT.